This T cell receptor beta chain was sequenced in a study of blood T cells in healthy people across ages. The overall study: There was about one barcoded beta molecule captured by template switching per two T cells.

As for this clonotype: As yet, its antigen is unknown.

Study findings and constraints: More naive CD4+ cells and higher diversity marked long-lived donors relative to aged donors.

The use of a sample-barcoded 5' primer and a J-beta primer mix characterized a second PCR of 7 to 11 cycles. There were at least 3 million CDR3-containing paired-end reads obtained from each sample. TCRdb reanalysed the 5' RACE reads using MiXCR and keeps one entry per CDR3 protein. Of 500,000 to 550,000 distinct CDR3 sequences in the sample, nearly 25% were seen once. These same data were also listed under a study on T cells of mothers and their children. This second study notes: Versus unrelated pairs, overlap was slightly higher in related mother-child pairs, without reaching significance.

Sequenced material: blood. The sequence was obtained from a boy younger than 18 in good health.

In DNA, the CDR3 is TGCGCCAGCAGCCAAGATGACTCATATCTGGGCTACACCTTC. Protein: CASSQDDSYLGYTF. V usage is TRBV4-3 and J usage is TRBJ1-2; no definite D call. CDR3 length: 14 amino acids. V was cut by 0 bases and J by 8 bases, with 13 bases left in between. In germline, CDR1 is LGHNA, CDR2 YSLEER.